This TCR beta chain derives from a study of blood T cell repertoires in COVID-19. Study background: From T cells, B-cell-depleted T cells, or PBMCs came the material, which was cDNA or gDNA.

Germline lookup yields CDR1 MNHEY and CDR2 SMNVEV (reference sequence). Losses at the gene ends were 5 bases for V and 0 bases for J; bases not matched to a gene: 10. The CDR3 has 18 amino acids. Repertoires were generated with immunoSEQ multiplex PCR, while TCRdb's copy carries only in-frame clones and drops some. The sample records 90,000 to 150,000 clones, 75% to 85% being singletons. The sample consisted of peripheral blood. The TCR comes from a human donor in a cohort sampled during active COVID-19. The chain has TRBV27 and TRBJ1-6, with 7 bases that match TRBD1. The chain's CDR3 is CASSTPGQRSSYNSPLHF. The CDR3, as DNA: TGTGCCAGCAGTACTCCGGGACAGAGATCCTCCTATAATTCACCCCTCCACTTT.